This T cell receptor beta chain was observed in a study of blood T cell repertoires in COVID-19. As for the study in general: Italy, Spain and the United States were the sources of the convalescent and acute COVID-19 samples. Nucleic acid was either cDNA or gDNA, and it came from T cells, B-cell-depleted T cells, or PBMCs.

The study assigned cohorts using participant-reported clinical history. V shed 1 base and J 7 bases; nucleotides not matched to a gene: 5. The CDR3 spans 15 residues. Germline V gives CDR1 MGHRA, CDR2 YSYEKL. Original data processing: Estimates of nucleated cell counts were drawn from the amplification of reference gene primers. Only in-frame clones appear in the TCRdb table, and some are missing; sequencing was by immunoSEQ multiplex PCR. From that table come the V and J calls and clone size; the DNA was used to work out D and trimming. This sample has about 180,000 clones, with 86% found just once. The sequencing input was PBMCs or T cells enriched from blood (not recorded which). This sequence originates from a woman between 25 and 40 years old who had recovered from COVID-19. The chain carries TRBV4-1 and TRBJ2-7, with 12 bases fitting TRBD2. CDR3 region: CASSQGLAGVGEQYF. The CDR3 coding sequence is TGCGCCAGCAGCCAAGGACTAGCGGGAGTAGGGGAGCAGTACTTC.